The 7 T cell receptor beta chains below were found in one sample sequenced in a study of T-cell reconstitution after alpha-beta-depleted transplantation in children (dated by TCRdb to about 2016). Library method: PCR. The sequencing machine was an Illumina HiSeq 2500. TCR libraries were prepared with molecular barcoding, using unique molecular identifiers to normalize TCRbeta repertoire quantification. In-frame beta chains were kept once TCRdb had trimmed the public reads at Q25 with fastp and called clones with MiXCR. A single entry per CDR3 protein holds the most common genes and DNA from its merged rows. The sample profile shows 200,000 to 250,000 distinct CDR3 sequences; approximately 9.5% of them were found once. Clones ranked in the top ten supply around 6.2% of the sample. Sequences were derived from PBMCs from the stem cell graft donor, sampled from the stem cell graft. The origin of the receptors is a human donor who donated a stem cell graft to a child with acute lymphoblastic leukemia.

This clonotype was detected ten times or more. The V gene is TRBV5-1, the J gene TRBJ2-7; D unclear. The CDR3 length is 11 residues. Germline assignment: CDR1 SGHRS and CDR2 YFSETQ. Trimming cost V 5 bases and J 7 bases, with 10 bases left between them. The CDR3 DNA follows: TGCGCCAGCAGAAGCGCTGGAGAGCAGTACTTC. Translating it yields CASRSAGEQYF.

The chain joins TRBV7-9 to TRBJ2-2, with D uncertain. Trimming removed 3 bases at V and 1 base at J, with 6 bases between. CDR1 and CDR2 (germline): SEHNR, FQNEAQ (reference sequence). The CDR3 has 14 residues. The CDR3 sequence: CASSFYLNTGELFF. CDR3 nucleotides: TGTGCCAGCAGCTTTTATCTGAACACCGGGGAGCTGTTTTTT.

CDR3 bases: TGTGCCAGCAGCTTAGGGAGCAGAAATCAGCCCCAGCATTTT. Protein: CASSLGSRNQPQHF. The chain carries TRBV7-9 and TRBJ1-5, with no clear D. This CDR3 region has 14 residues. CDR1 and CDR2 from the germline V gene are SEHNR and FQNEAQ (reference sequence). V shed 1 base and J shed 4 bases, with 8 bases lying between them.

This clonotype was counted at least ten times. CDR3 in DNA: TGCAGTGCTCTGAGCGGGTGGGCTGAGACCCAGTACTTC. It translates to CSALSGWAETQYF. The genes are TRBV20-1 and TRBJ2-5; tentatively, D is TRBD2 (6 bases). CDR1 is DFQATT and CDR2 is SNEGSKA in the germline V gene (reference sequence). The ends were cut back, 5 bases at V and 5 bases at J, with 15 bases in the middle. The CDR3 contains 13 residues.

This clonotype has ten or more counts. The chain combines TRBV10-2 with TRBJ1-4; 7 nucleotides agree with TRBD1. Germline assignment: CDR1 WSHSY and CDR2 SAAADI. The ends lost 0 bases at V and 7 bases at J; junction bases unmatched: 5. CDR3 length: 15 residues. CDR3 sequence: CASSESAGGGEKLFF. CDR3 in DNA: TGCGCCAGCAGTGAGTCGGCAGGGGGAGGTGAAAAACTGTTTTTT.

This clonotype came up a few times. The chain recombines TRBV18 with TRBJ1-2; TRBD1 aligns across 7 bases. This CDR3 region has 12 residues. V gave up 3 bases and J gave up 14 bases; unmatched junction bases: 9. CDR1 and CDR2 from the germline V gene are KGHSH and LQKENI. CDR3 sequence (DNA): TGTGCCAGCTCACCTTCGGGACAGCCACTAACCTTC. It encodes CASSPSGQPLTF. The full variable domain, its missing parts supplied by reference TRBV18 and TRBJ1-2, is NAGVMQNPRHLVRRRGQEARLRCSPMKGHSHVYWYRQLPEEGLKFMVYLQKENIIDESGMPKERFSAEFPKEGPSILRIQQVVRGDSAAYFCASSPSGQPLTFGSGTRLTVV.

This clonotype was picked up many times. J is TRBJ2-1 and V is TRBV4-1; D is undetermined. V lost 4 bases and J lost 3, with 10 bases in between. CDR1 is MGHRA and CDR2 is YSYEKL in the germline V gene. This CDR3 spans 14 amino acids. The CDR3 sequence: CASSPASFYNEQFF. CDR3 nucleotides: TGCGCCAGCAGCCCTGCAAGCTTCTACAATGAGCAGTTCTTC.